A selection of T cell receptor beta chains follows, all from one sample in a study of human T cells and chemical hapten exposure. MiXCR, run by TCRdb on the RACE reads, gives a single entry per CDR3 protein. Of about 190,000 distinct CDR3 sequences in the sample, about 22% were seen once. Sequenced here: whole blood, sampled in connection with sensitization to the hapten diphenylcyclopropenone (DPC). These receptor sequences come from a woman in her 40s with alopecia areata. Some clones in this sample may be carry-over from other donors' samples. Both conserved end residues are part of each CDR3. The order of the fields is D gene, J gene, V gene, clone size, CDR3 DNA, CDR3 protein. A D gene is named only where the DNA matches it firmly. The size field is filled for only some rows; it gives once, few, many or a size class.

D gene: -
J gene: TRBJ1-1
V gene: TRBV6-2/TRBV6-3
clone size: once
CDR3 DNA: TGTGCCAGCAGTTACACTACAGTTAACACTGAAGCTTTCTTT
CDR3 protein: CASSYTTVNTEAFF

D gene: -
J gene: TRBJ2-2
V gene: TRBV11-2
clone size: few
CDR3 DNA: TGTGCCAGCAGCTTTACAGTGGGCGGGCTGTTTTTT
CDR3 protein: CASSFTVGGLFF

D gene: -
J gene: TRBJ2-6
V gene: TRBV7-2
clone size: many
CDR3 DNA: TGTGCCAGCAGCTTTTGGTTATCTGGGGCCAACGTCCTGACTTTC
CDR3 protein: CASSFWLSGANVLTF

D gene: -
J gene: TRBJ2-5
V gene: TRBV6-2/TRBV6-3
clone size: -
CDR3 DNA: TGTGCCAACTACGGCCAAGAGACCCAGTACTTC
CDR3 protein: CANYGQETQYF

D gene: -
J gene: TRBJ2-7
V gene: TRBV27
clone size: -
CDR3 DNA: TGTGCCAGCAGTTCCCGGGCCGCAGAACTACCATACGAGCAGTACTTC
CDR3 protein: CASSSRAAELPYEQYF

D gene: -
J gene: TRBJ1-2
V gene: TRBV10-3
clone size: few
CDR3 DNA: TGTGCCATCAGCGAAGGGGACTATGGCTACACCTTC
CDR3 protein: CAISEGDYGYTF

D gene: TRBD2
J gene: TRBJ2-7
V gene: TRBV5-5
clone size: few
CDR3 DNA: TGTGCCAGCAGCTTGCTAGCGGGCGCCGCGGAGCAGTACTTC
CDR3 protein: CASSLLAGAAEQYF

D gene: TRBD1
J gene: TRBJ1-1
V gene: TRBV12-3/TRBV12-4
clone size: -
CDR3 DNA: TGTGCCAGCAGTTTCGGGGGACAGGGTACGGAAGCTTTCTTT
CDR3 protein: CASSFGGQGTEAFF

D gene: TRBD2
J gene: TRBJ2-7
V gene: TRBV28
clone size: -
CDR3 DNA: TGTGCCAGCAAAGCGGGACCCTACGAGCAGTACTTC
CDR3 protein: CASKAGPYEQYF

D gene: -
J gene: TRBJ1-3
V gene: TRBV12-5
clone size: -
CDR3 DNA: TGTGCTAGTGGTTTGGCCACAGCCTCTGGAAACACCATATATTTT
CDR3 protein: CASGLATASGNTIYF

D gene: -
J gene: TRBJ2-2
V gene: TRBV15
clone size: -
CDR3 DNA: TGTGCCACCAGCAGGGGGACCGCCGGGGAGCTGTTTTTT
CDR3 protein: CATSRGTAGELFF

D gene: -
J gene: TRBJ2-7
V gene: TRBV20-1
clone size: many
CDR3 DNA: TGCAGTGCTAGAGATTCGGGCCTCTACGAGCAGTACTTC
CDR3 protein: CSARDSGLYEQYF

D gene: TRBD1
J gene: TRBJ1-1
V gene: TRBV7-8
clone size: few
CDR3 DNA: TGTGCCAGCAGCTCCAGGACAGGGGTGAACACTGAAGCTTTCTTT
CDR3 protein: CASSSRTGVNTEAFF

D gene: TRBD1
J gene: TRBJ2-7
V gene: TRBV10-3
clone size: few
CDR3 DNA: TGTGCCATCAGAACTCGACAGGGGGCCTACGAGCAGTACTTC
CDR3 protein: CAIRTRQGAYEQYF

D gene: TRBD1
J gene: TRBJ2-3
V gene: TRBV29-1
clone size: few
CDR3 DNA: TGCAGCGTTGGGGACCGGGACAGCACCTTTAGCACAGATACGCAGTATTTT
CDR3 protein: CSVGDRDSTFSTDTQYF

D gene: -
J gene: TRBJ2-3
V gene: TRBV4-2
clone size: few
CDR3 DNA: TGTGCCAGCAGCCAAGCAGGGGGGTTTAGCACAGATACGCAGTATTTT
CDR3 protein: CASSQAGGFSTDTQYF

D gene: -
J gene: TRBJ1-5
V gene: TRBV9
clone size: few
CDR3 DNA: TGTGCCAGCAGCCCTAGTGGGGCCGTCAATCAGCCCCAGCATTTT
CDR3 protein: CASSPSGAVNQPQHF

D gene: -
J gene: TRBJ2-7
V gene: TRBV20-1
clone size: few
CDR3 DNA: TGCAGTGCTAGTATCCCTAGCCCCAGGGGCGAGCAGTACTTC
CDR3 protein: CSASIPSPRGEQYF

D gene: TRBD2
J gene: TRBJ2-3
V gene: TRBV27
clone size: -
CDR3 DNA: TGTGCCAGCAGTTTACTAGCGGGAGGGGGCACAGATACGCAGTATTTT
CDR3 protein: CASSLLAGGGTDTQYF

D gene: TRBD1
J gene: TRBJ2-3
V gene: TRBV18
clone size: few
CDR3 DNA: TGTGCCAGCTCACCCGGGACAGGTCGCACAGATACGCAGTATTTT
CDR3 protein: CASSPGTGRTDTQYF

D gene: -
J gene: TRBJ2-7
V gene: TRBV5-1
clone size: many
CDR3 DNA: TGCGCCAGCAGCGCGGACCCAGGACCGGCCTACGAGCAGTACTTC
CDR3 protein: CASSADPGPAYEQYF

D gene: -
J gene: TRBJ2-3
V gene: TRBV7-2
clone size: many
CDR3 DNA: TGTGCCAGCAGCTTCAGGGCCGCCGATACGCAGTATTTT
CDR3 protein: CASSFRAADTQYF

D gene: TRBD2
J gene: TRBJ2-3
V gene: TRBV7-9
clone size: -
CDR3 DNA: TGTGCCAGCAGCTCCTGGAGACTAGCGGGGGCCACAGATACGCAGTATTTT
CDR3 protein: CASSSWRLAGATDTQYF

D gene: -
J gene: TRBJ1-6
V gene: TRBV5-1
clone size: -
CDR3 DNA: TGCGCCAGCAGCTTGGGGGCCGCCAATTCACCCCTCCACTTT
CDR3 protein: CASSLGAANSPLHF

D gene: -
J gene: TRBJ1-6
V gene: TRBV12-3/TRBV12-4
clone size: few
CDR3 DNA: TGTGCCAGCAGTTTTGGGCAGACGTATTCACCCCTCCACTTT
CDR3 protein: CASSFGQTYSPLHF

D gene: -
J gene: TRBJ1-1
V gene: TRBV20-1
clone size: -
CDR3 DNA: TGCAGTGCTAGTCTGTTGGGACAGAACACTGAAGCTTTCTTT
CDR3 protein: CSASLLGQNTEAFF

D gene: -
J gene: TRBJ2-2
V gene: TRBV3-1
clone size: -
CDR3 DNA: TGTGCCAGCAGCCAAATCAAGGGCCCCACCGGGGAGCTGTTTTTT
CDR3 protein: CASSQIKGPTGELFF

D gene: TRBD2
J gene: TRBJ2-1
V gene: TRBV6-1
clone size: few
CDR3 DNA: TGTGCCAGCAGCCTCAGCGGGGGCTCCTACAATGAGCAGTTCTTC
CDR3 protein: CASSLSGGSYNEQFF

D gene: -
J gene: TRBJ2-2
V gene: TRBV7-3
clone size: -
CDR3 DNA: TGTGCCAGCAGCTTAACGGGACTTGACACCGGGGAGCTGTTTTTT
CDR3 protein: CASSLTGLDTGELFF

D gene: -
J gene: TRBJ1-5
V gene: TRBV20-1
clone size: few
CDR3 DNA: TGCAGTGCTAGAGGTCGAATGGAGCCCCAGCATTTT
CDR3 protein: CSARGRMEPQHF

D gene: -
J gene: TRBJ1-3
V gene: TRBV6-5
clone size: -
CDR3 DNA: TGTGCCAGCAGTTACTCTGAAACAGCCTCTGGAAACACCATATATTTT
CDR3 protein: CASSYSETASGNTIYF

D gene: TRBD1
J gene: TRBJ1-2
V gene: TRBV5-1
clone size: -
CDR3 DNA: TGCGCCAGCAGCATTGGACAGGGGAGGTCCCCGCAACATGGCTACACCTTC
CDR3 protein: CASSIGQGRSPQHGYTF

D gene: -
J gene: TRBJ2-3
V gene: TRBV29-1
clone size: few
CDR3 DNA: TGCAGCGCCGGGGACTTGGGGGGTACGCAGTATTTT
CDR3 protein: CSAGDLGGTQYF

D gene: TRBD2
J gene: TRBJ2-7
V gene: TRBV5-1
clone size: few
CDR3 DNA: TGCGCCAGCAGCAAAGGACTAGCGGGACTCTACGAGCAGTACTTC
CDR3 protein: CASSKGLAGLYEQYF

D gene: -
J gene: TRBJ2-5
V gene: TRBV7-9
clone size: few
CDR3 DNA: TGTGCCAGCAGCCAAGAGTGGACCCAGTACTTC
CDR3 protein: CASSQEWTQYF

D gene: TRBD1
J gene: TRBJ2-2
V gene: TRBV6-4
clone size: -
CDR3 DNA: TGTGCCAGCGGGACAGGGACCGGGGAGCTGTTTTTT
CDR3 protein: CASGTGTGELFF

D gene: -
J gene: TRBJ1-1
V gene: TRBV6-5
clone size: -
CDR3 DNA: TGTGCCAGCAGCAGCCCTGGCAGGCCCCATGAAGCTTTCTTT
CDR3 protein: CASSSPGRPHEAFF

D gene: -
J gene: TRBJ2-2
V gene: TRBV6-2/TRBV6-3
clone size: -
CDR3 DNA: TGTGCCAGCAGTTACTCGATACCCGGGGAGGCGTTTTTT
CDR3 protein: CASSYSIPGEAFF

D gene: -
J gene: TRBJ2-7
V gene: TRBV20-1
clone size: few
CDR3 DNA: TGCAGTGCTAGAGAGGTGGGGCAGGGAAGGGCCTACGAGCAGTACTTC
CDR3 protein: CSAREVGQGRAYEQYF

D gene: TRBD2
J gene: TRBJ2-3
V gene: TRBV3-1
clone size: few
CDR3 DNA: TGTGCCAGCAGACAGACAGCGCTGCTAGCGGGAGGGCGCACAGATACGCAGTATTTT
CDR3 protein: CASRQTALLAGGRTDTQYF

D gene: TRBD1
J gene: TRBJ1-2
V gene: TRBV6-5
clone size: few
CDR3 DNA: TGTGCCAGCACGAGGGGGCCTGCTGGCTACACCTTC
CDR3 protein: CASTRGPAGYTF

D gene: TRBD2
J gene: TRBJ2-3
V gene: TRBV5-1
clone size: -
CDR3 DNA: TGCGCCAGCAGCTTGGAGGGGACTAGCAGTGATACGCAGTATTTT
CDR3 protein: CASSLEGTSSDTQYF

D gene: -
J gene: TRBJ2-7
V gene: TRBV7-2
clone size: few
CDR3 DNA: TGTGCCAGCAGCTCGGGGGACCGGTACGAGCAGTACTTC
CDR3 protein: CASSSGDRYEQYF

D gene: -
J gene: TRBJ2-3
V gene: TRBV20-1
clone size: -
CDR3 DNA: TGCAGTGCGGATCGGGACCGGGTAACGCCAGATACGCAGTATTTT
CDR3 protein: CSADRDRVTPDTQYF

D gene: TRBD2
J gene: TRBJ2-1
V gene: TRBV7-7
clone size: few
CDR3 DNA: TGTGCTAGCAGCTTAGCGAGCCGACTAGCGGGAGGGCAGTTCGGGACCGATGAGCAGTTCTTC
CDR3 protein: CASSLASRLAGGQFGTDEQFF

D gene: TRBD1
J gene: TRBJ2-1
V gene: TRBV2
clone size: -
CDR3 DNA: TGTGCCAGCACCGAGACCGGGACAGGCGGGGTGGCTATTGGTTTCCAGCAGTTCTTC
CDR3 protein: CASTETGTGGVAIGFQQFF

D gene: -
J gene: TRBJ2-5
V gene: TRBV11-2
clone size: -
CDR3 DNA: TGTGCCAGCAGCATCGCCTGGGAGACCCAGTACTTC
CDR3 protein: CASSIAWETQYF

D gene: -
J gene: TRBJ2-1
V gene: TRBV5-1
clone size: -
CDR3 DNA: TGCGCCAGCAGCCCGGGACAATTTACCGATGAGCAGTTCTTC
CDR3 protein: CASSPGQFTDEQFF

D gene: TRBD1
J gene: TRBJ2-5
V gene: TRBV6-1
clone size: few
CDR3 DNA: TGTGCCAGCAACCGGGACAGGGCGGAAGGGACCCAGTACTTC
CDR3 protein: CASNRDRAEGTQYF

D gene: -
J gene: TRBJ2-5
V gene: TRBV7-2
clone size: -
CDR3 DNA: TGTGCCAGCAGCTTAGTGAATCGTGCTCAAGAGACCCAGTACTTC
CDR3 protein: CASSLVNRAQETQYF